This T cell receptor (beta chain) was sequenced during a study of a mutant IDH1 vaccine in newly diagnosed glioma. In the study overall: In some groups vaccination began 4-6 weeks post-radiotherapy; others received it with temozolomide. Treated patients comprised around 60% males and approximately 38% females, mean age roughly 37 years.

Note on this clone: The target antigen is unknown.

As for time point: week 5, during vaccination. Topical imiquimod was applied with each vaccine dose, which held 300 ug of mutant IDH1 20-mer peptide. TCRdb's copy holds only in-frame clones and misses some; the assay was immunoSEQ multiplex PCR. The sample lists around 34,000 clones; roughly 56% were seen once. The CDR3 has 14 amino acids. Germline V gene data show CDR1 as KGHSH and CDR2 as LQKENI. V was pared by 2 bases and J by 4 bases, with 9 bases between. The clonotype comes from a woman aged 18-29 years with glioma. The gene calls are TRBV18 and TRBJ1-3; D gene unclear. Source: PBMCs, taken from a glioma patient whose treatment included an IDH1 peptide vaccine. Here the CDR3 reads CASSPTPFGNTIYF. CDR3 nucleotides: TGTGCCAGCTCACCAACACCCTTCGGAAACACCATATATTTT.